The clone carrying this T cell receptor (beta chain) was counted ten times or more. Its antigen remains unknown. This sample was taken from a study of metastatic and nonmetastatic thyroid tumors. As for the study in general: Comparison of repertoires was carried out across blood and tumor or nodule tissue from malignant and benign thyroid patients. General study findings and limits: Benign nodules reportedly had significantly lower TCR beta diversity than malignant thyroid tumors in blood and tumor.

The CDR3 is 12 residues long. Germline values: CDR1 GTSNPN, CDR2 SVGIG (reference sequence). V was pared by 1 base and J by 3 bases, with 0 bases of the junction left unmatched. The entire patient cohort was treatment-naive prior to thyroid surgery. Original methodology: The distant-metastasis classifier for papillary thyroid cancer was built from CDR3 differences across clinicopathological groups. TCRdb redid the clone calls on the PCR reads using MiXCR. Here the V and J calls rest on TCRdb's processing, not on the authors' analysis. Of just over 40,000 clones in the sample, roughly 10% were seen once.

This TCR was recovered from a female donor with papillary thyroid cancer or a benign thyroid nodule (not recorded which). Some clones in this sample may be carry-over from other donors' samples. The chain carries TRBV30 and TRBJ2-7, with 7 bases that match TRBD1. The material sequenced was blood. The CDR3 coding sequence is TGTGCCTGGAGTGGACAGGGCTACGAGCAGTACTTC. This codes for CAWSGQGYEQYF.